The 4 T cell receptor beta chains in this list originate from one sample, sequenced in a study of T cell responses to AZD1222 COVID-19 vaccine (dated by TCRdb to about 2021). The time point label here, explained by the study, means: about 28 days (+/-7) after the second vaccine dose. The library relied on the immunoSEQ multiplex PCR assay. Imported from immuneACCESS, the table was reduced by TCRdb to in-frame sequences with V and J called. These copies leave out some clones; in studies compared against another copy, an unresolved V gene accounts for under half, and the cause of the remainder is not known. This sample holds about 120,000 clones; approximately 86% were observed only once. Approximately 2.6% of the sample comes from the top ten. This specimen consisted of peripheral blood, obtained 28 days after the second AZD1222 dose. These receptors were collected from an adult who received the AZD1222 COVID-19 vaccine.

The V call is TRBV5-1, the J call TRBJ2-1; D possibly uses TRBD1 or TRBD2 (6 bases each). In germline, CDR1 is SGHRS, CDR2 YFSETQ. The length of the CDR3 is 16 residues. Trimming took 4 bases from V and 7 from J, leaving 21 bases between them. CDR3 region: CASSPGVGGSGNEQFF. CDR3 sequence (DNA): TGCGCCAGCAGCCCGGGTGTGGGGGGCTCGGGGAATGAGCAGTTCTTC.

This chain uses TRBV28 with TRBJ2-5; D unresolved. The CDR3 has 14 residues. Trimming shortened V by 1 base and J by 5 bases, and 11 bases separated the two germline ends. From germline, CDR1 is MDHEN and CDR2 SYDVKM. The CDR3 sequence: CASSLSGSRETQYF. In nucleotides, the CDR3 is TGTGCCAGCAGTTTATCGGGTAGCCGGGAGACCCAGTACTTC.

The chain employs TRBV2 and TRBJ2-5; D is tentatively TRBD1 or TRBD2 (5 bases each). Germline lookup yields CDR1 SNHLY and CDR2 FYNNEI. V lost 0 bases, J lost 3 bases, and 11 bases lay in between. This CDR3 has 15 amino acids. The CDR3: CASSEARVGEETQYF. CDR3 coding DNA: TGTGCCAGCAGTGAAGCCCGCGTGGGGGAAGAGACCCAGTACTTC.

The chain recombines TRBV5-4 with TRBJ1-2, with TRBD1 matching over 8 bases. The J segment lost 13 bases and the V segment lost 4 bases, leaving 9 bases of the junction unmatched. This CDR3 contains 12 residues. CDR1 is SGHNT, CDR2 YYREEE, per germline (reference sequence). The CDR3 bases are TGTGCCAGCAGCCATACCAGGGGGCGTTTCACCTTC. It is translated as CASSHTRGRFTF.